This passage covers 13 T cell receptor beta chains from one sample sequenced in a study of CD8+ T cells in alopecia areata. Reverse transcribed after extraction, RNA yielded cDNA as the sequencing template. Assay: immunoSEQ multiplex PCR; the TCRdb copy retains only in-frame clones and omits some. The data contain around 140,000 clones, around 49% of them seen just once; the ten biggest clones take up 0.85% to 1%. The source was CD4+ T cells sorted from blood, collected at week 0. All receptors come from a human donor with alopecia areata.

In DNA, the CDR3 is TGTGCCAGCAGGCCATTTAGCGGGCCCCAACAGTTCTTC. Translated, it gives CASRPFSGPQQFF. The chain couples TRBV5-6 to TRBJ2-1; 7 positions match TRBD2. The CDR3 totals 13 residues. Germline lookup yields CDR1 SGHDT and CDR2 YYEEEE. V was clipped by 5 bases and J by 13 bases; unmatched bases: 12.

The V call is TRBV30, the J call TRBJ2-7; TRBD1 agrees at 9 bases. The V segment lost 4 bases and the J segment 5 bases; nucleotides outside the gene matches: 9. The CDR3 totals 14 residues. Looked up from germline, CDR1 is GTSNPN and CDR2 is SVGIG (reference sequence). CDR3 bases: TGTGCCTGGAAAAGGGACAGGGCATTTGACGAGCAGTACTTC. As protein: CAWKRDRAFDEQYF. Full variable domain (rest looked up from reference TRBV30 and TRBJ2-7): SQTIHQWPATLVQPVGSPLSLECTVEGTSNPNLYWYRQAAGRGLQLLFYSVGIGQISSEVPQNLSASRPQDRQFILSSKKLLLSDSGFYLCAWKRDRAFDEQYFGPGTRLTVT.

The chain employs TRBV30 and TRBJ2-5; D not certain. Trimming removed 0 bases from V and 3 bases from J, with 8 bases in between. The CDR3 is 13 residues long. CDR1 GTSNPN and CDR2 SVGIG come from the germline V gene (reference sequence). CDR3 DNA sequence: TGTGCCTGGAGTGTAGGGCGAAAAGAGACCCAGTACTTC. Its protein is CAWSVGRKETQYF.

The chain joins TRBV7-9 to TRBJ2-5; tentatively, D is TRBD1 or TRBD2 (5 bases each). Germline V lookup: CDR1 SEHNR, CDR2 FQNEAQ (reference sequence). V lost 5 bases, J lost 2 bases, and 12 bases lay in between. There are 14 residues in the CDR3. CDR3 protein: CASSRDLLQETQYF. As DNA, the CDR3 is TGTGCCAGCAGCAGGGACCTACTACAAGAGACCCAGTACTTC.

The V and J genes are TRBV15 and TRBJ2-2, with a weak D call TRBD2 (6 bases). The CDR3 contains 14 residues. Looked up from germline, CDR1 is LNHNV and CDR2 is YYDKDF (reference sequence). V lost 1 base, J lost 5 bases, and 8 bases lay in between. The chain's CDR3 is CATSRAAGTGELFF. The CDR3 DNA is TGTGCCACCAGCAGAGCCGCGGGGACCGGGGAGCTGTTTTTT.

The CDR3 loop reads CASSQDLRAQYF. The CDR3 nucleotides read TGCGCCAGCAGCCAAGATCTGAGGGCCCAGTACTTC. The chain combines TRBV4-1 with TRBJ2-5; D might be TRBD2 (5 bases). Germline V gene data show CDR1 as MGHRA and CDR2 as YSYEKL. V was shortened by 0 bases and J by 9 bases, with 8 bases between the two germline ends. This CDR3 comprises 12 residues.

This clone has only a few counts. The V and J genes are TRBV4-3 and TRBJ1-2; D not resolved. V dropped 1 base and J dropped 8 bases, with 14 bases sitting between them. The CDR3 runs 14 residues. Germline assignment: CDR1 LGHNA and CDR2 YSLEER. The CDR3 nucleotides are TGCGCCAGCAGCCAAGTTAGGTCCGGTAGCGGCTACACCTTC. Translating gives CASSQVRSGSGYTF.

The chain has TRBV27 and TRBJ2-1, with D unclear. V lost 0 bases, J lost 8 bases, and 11 bases lay in between. CDR1 is MNHEY, CDR2 SMNVEV, per germline (reference sequence). The CDR3 loop spans 14 amino acids. The CDR3 bases are TGTGCCAGCAGTTTATCCTCAGTGAAAGATGAGCAGTTCTTC. Protein: CASSLSSVKDEQFF.

The chain couples TRBV5-6 to TRBJ2-5; D is possibly TRBD1 (6 bases). The CDR3 extends over 17 amino acids. Germline V gene lookup returns CDR1 SGHDT and CDR2 YYEEEE. V was clipped by 1 base and J by 4 bases, with 20 bases between them. The DNA of the CDR3 is TGTGCCAGCAGCTTGTGGGTAGCTCGAGGCAGGGGAGAGACCCAGTACTTC. This sequence encodes CASSLWVARGRGETQYF.

Only a few counts were recorded for this clone. This rearrangement joins TRBV29-1 to TRBJ2-7; tentatively, D is TRBD1 (5 bases). The CDR3 covers 12 residues. The V and J ends lost 7 bases and 2 bases respectively, with 12 bases between them. Germline CDR1 is SQVTM and CDR2 is ANQGSEA. CDR3 sequence (DNA): TGCAGCGGGGGCTATGGGGCCTACGAGCAGTACTTC. This encodes CSGGYGAYEQYF.

The rearrangement joins TRBV11-2 to TRBJ2-7; D remains unclear. CDR1 is SGHAT, CDR2 FQNNGV, per germline. This CDR3 has 15 amino acids. V was trimmed by 0 bases and J by 3 bases, leaving 12 bases between them. CDR3 in amino acids: CASSLERVGNYEQYF. Written as DNA, the CDR3 is TGTGCCAGCAGCTTAGAACGAGTAGGGAACTACGAGCAGTACTTC. The variable domain in full, with the rest retrieved from reference TRBV11-2 and TRBJ2-7, is EAGVAQSPRYKIIEKRQSVAFWCNPISGHATLYWYQQILGQGPKLLIQFQNNGVVDDSQLPKDRFSAERLKGVDSTLKIQPAKLEDSAVYLCASSLERVGNYEQYFGPGTRLTVT.

The chain carries TRBV7-2 and TRBJ1-5, with D possibly being TRBD1 (6 bases). CDR1 SGHTA and CDR2 FQGNSA come from the germline V gene. The V gene lost 4 bases and the J gene lost 4 bases, with 8 bases spanning the gap. The CDR3 has 13 residues. CDR3 region: CASSSQGNQPQHF. CDR3 in DNA: TGTGCCAGCAGCTCACAGGGTAATCAGCCCCAGCATTTT.

In its sample, this clone was seen a few times. The rearrangement uses TRBV29-1 and TRBJ2-3; D gene uncertain. Deletions cut 1 base from V and 6 bases from J, with 5 bases between. Germline CDR1 reads SQVTM; CDR2 reads ANQGSEA. This CDR3 is 11 amino acids long. CDR3 sequence (DNA): TGCAGCGTTGAAGGGGGTGATACGCAGTATTTT. It is translated as CSVEGGDTQYF.